Sequencing of this TCR beta chain was carried out in a study of shared clonotypes between healthy human individuals. As for the study in general: With ages of 18 to 49, the donors were a couple of women and a few men. Three plates were used per donor for CD4 naive, three for CD4 memory, two for CD8 naive and one for CD8 memory. Broader study findings: Only blood samples were collected, and tissue repertoires likely differ. Relative to memory subsets, naive subsets generally showed larger estimated richness.

Trimming took 1 base from V and 6 from J; bases not matched to a gene: 3. The germline V gene encodes CDR1 MGHRA and CDR2 YSYEKL. The CDR3 runs 14 residues. Some clones are missing from TCRdb's copy, which holds only in-frame ones; the method was immunoSEQ multiplex PCR. Among about 2 million clones listed, around 96% were seen once. Concerning this clone itself: Its antigen is unidentified.

Terminally differentiated effector memory CD45RA+ cells were excluded from the naive CD8 cells, which were CD45RO-negative and positively selected for CCR7. The sequenced sample consisted of naive CD8+ T cells sorted from blood. The rearrangement joins TRBV4-1 to TRBJ2-3; 8 bases are shared with TRBD1. This receptor was obtained from a young man in good health. In nucleotides, the CDR3 is TGCGCCAGCAGCCAAGGGAGGACAGGGGATACGCAGTATTTT. Protein: CASSQGRTGDTQYF.